The present TCR beta chain was sequenced within a study of blood T cells in healthy people across ages. Trimming removed 2 bases at V and 10 bases at J, with 9 bases between. The CDR3 loop spans 13 amino acids. CDR1 is LGHDT and CDR2 is YNNKEL in the germline V gene (reference sequence). Then a second PCR, running about 7 to 11 cycles, was carried out with a sample-barcoded 5' primer and a J-beta primer mix. Every sample returned 3 million or more CDR3-containing paired-end reads. TCRdb reanalysed the 5' RACE reads using MiXCR and keeps one entry per CDR3 protein. The sample contains about 780,000 distinct CDR3 sequences, around half of which appear only once. Each donor's blood draw was 7.5 to 10 milliliters of peripheral blood. Comments on this clonotype: As yet, its antigen is unknown.

Study outcomes and limitations: As age increased, TCR beta diversity per million T cells fell in a roughly linear fashion.

The sample taken for sequencing was blood. The V and J genes are TRBV3-1 and TRBJ1-6; no clear D. The clonotype was recovered from a man older than 75 in good health. The CDR3: CASSQTRSSPLHF. The CDR3 coding sequence is TGTGCCAGCAGCCAAACAAGATCCTCACCCCTCCACTTT.